This T cell receptor (beta chain) was retrieved from a study of blood T cell repertoires in COVID-19. V was pared by 0 bases and J by 0 bases, with 6 bases of the junction left unmatched. The CDR3 length is 18 residues. Germline V lookup: CDR1 SGHRS, CDR2 YFSETQ. The protocol was immunoSEQ multiplex PCR, while the TCRdb copy is restricted to in-frame clones and leaves out a portion. The table has 95,000 to 150,000 clones, about three quarters seen once; the top ten hold 0.86%. The chain is built from TRBV5-1 and TRBJ2-5, with TRBD1 matching 12 bases. The sample consisted of peripheral blood. This TCR came from a human donor with acute or convalescent COVID-19. The donor label of this sample is uncertain. The CDR3 sequence: CASSLVGQGAAYQETQYF. In nucleotides, the CDR3 is TGCGCCAGCAGCTTGGTGGGACAGGGGGCAGCTTACCAAGAGACCCAGTACTTC.